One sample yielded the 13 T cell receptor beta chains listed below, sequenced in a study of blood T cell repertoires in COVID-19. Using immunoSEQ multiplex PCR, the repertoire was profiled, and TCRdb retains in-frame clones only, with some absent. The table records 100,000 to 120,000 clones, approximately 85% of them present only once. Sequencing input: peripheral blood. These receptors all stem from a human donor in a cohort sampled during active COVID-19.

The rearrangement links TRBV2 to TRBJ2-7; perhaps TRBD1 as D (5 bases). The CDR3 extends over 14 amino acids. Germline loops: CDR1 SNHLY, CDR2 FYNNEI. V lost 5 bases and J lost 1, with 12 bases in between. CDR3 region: CASSLTALSYEQYF. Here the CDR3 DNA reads TGTGCCAGCAGTCTGACAGCATTATCCTACGAGCAGTACTTC.

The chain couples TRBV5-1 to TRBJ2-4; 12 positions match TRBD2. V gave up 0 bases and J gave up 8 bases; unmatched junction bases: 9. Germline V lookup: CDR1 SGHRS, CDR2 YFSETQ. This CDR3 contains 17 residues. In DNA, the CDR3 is TGCGCCAGCAGCTTGGAGTGGCTAGCGGGAGGGCCGCACATTCAGTACTTC. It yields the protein CASSLEWLAGGPHIQYF.

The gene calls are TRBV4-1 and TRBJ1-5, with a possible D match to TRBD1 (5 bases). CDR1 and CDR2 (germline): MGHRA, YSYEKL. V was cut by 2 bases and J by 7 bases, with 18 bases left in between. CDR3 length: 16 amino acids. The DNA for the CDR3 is TGCGCCAGCAGCCAACTTGGGCAGGGATTGCACCAGCCCCAGCATTTT. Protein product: CASSQLGQGLHQPQHF.

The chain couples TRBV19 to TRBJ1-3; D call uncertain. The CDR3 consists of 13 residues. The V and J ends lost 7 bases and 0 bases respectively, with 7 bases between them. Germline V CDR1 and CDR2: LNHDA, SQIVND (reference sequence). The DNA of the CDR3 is TGTGCCAGTAAATTATCCTCTGGAAACACCATATATTTT. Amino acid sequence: CASKLSSGNTIYF.

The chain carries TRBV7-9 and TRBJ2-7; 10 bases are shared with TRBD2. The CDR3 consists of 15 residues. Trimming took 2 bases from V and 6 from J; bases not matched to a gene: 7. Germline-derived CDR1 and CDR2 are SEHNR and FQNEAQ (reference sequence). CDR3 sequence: CASSLTLAGVTEQYF. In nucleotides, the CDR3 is TGTGCCAGCAGCTTAACCCTAGCGGGAGTAACCGAGCAGTACTTC.

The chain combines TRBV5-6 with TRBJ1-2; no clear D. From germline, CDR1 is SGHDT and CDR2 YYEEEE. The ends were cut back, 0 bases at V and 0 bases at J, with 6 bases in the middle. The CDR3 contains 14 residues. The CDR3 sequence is CASSLGQSNYGYTF. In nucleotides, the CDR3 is TGTGCCAGCAGCTTGGGTCAATCTAACTATGGCTACACCTTC.

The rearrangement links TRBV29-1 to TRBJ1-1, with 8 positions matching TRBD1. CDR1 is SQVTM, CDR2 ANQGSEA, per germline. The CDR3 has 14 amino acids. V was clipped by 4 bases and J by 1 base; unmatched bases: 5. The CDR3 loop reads CSVALTGGNTEAFF. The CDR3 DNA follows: TGCAGCGTTGCTCTCACAGGGGGGAACACTGAAGCTTTCTTT.

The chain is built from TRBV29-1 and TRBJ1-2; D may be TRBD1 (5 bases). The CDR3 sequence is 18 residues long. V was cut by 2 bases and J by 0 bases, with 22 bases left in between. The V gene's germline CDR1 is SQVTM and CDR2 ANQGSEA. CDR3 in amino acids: CSVEPWERGPTANYGYTF. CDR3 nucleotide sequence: TGCAGCGTTGAACCCTGGGAAAGGGGCCCTACCGCTAACTATGGCTACACCTTC. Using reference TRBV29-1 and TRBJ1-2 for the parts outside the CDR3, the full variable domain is SAVISQKPSRDICQRGTSLTIQCQVDSQVTMMFWYRQQPGQSLTLIATANQGSEATYESGFVIDKFPISRPNLTFSTLTVSNMSPEDSSIYLCSVEPWERGPTANYGYTFGSGTRLTVV.

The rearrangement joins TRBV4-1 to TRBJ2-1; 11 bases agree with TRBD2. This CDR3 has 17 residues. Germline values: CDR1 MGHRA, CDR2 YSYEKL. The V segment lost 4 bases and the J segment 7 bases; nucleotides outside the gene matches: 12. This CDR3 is CASSRGGLAVLGNEQFF. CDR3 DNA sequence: TGCGCCAGCAGCCGAGGGGGACTAGCGGTCCTAGGGAATGAGCAGTTCTTC.

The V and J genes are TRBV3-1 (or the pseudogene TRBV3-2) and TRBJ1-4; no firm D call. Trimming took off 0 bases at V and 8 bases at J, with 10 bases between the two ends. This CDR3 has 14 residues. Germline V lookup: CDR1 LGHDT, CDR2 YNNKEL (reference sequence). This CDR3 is CASSQDGATEKLFF. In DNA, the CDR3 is TGTGCCAGCAGCCAAGATGGAGCTACGGAAAAACTGTTTTTT.

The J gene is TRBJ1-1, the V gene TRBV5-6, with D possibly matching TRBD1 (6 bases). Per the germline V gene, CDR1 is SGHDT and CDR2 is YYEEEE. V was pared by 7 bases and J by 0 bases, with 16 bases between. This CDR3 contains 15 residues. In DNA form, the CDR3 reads TGTGCCAGCGGGGTCGGGGGGGCCATGAACACTGAAGCTTTCTTT. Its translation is CASGVGGAMNTEAFF.

As DNA, the CDR3 is TGTGCCAGTCGTCTGGGCACCGAGCAGTACTTC. Translated, it gives CASRLGTEQYF. The chain couples TRBV19 to TRBJ2-7, with D uncertain. Deletions cut 8 bases from V and 6 bases from J, with 11 bases between. The germline V gene encodes CDR1 LNHDA and CDR2 SQIVND (reference sequence). This CDR3 is 11 amino acids long. Drawing the rest from reference TRBV19 and TRBJ2-7, the complete variable domain is DGGITQSPKYLFRKEGQNVTLSCEQNLNHDAMYWYRQDPGQGLRLIYYSQIVNDFQKGDIAEGYSVSREKKESFPLTVTSAQKNPTAFYLCASRLGTEQYFGPGTRLTVT.

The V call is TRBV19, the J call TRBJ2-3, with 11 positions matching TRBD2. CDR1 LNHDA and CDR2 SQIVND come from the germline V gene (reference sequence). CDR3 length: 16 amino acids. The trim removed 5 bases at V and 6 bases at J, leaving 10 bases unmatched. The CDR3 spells CASSSSGLAAMDTQYF. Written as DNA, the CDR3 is TGTGCCAGTAGTTCCTCGGGACTAGCGGCAATGGATACGCAGTATTTT.